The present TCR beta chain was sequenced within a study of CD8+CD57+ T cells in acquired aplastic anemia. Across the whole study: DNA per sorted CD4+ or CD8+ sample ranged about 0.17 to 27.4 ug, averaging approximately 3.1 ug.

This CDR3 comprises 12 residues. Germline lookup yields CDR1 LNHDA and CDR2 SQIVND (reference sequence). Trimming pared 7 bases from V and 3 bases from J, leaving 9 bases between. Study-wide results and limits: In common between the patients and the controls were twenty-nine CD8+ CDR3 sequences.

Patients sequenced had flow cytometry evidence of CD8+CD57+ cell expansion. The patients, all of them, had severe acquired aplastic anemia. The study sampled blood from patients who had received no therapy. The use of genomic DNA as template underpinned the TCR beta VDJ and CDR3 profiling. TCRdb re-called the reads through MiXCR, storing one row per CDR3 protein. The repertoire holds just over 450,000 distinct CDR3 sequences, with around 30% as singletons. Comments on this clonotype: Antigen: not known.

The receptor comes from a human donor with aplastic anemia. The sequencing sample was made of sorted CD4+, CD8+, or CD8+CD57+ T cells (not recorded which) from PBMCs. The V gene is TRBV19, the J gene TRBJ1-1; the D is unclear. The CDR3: CASNNRDTEAFF. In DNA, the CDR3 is TGTGCCAGTAATAATCGTGACACTGAAGCTTTCTTT. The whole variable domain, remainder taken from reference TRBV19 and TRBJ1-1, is DGGITQSPKYLFRKEGQNVTLSCEQNLNHDAMYWYRQDPGQGLRLIYYSQIVNDFQKGDIAEGYSVSREKKESFPLTVTSAQKNPTAFYLCASNNRDTEAFFGQGTRLTVV.